This T cell receptor beta chain was retrieved from a study of identifying expanded T cells in peripheral blood. Study-wide results and limits: Approximately 2-week clone count variance significantly increased as total template count grew. About 1.2 clones differed between technical replicates, versus about 15 and 19 over time.

Clones were read by immunoSEQ multiplex PCR, and TCRdb kept only the in-frame ones, dropping some. The sample holds about 110,000 clones, about 85% seen once. The V and J ends lost 10 bases and 5 bases respectively, with 20 bases between them. This CDR3 is 14 amino acids long. Germline CDR1 and CDR2: MDHEN and SYDVKM. Points on this clone: Its antigen is undetermined.

The chain employs TRBV28 and TRBJ2-5, with a weak D call TRBD2 (6 bases). The sequenced material came from blood. The receptor's source is a person aged 18 to 69 in good health. CDR3 amino acids: CATIPVGLPETQYF. As DNA, the CDR3 is TGTGCCACCATACCCGTGGGACTCCCGGAGACCCAGTACTTC. The whole variable domain, filled in from reference TRBV28 and TRBJ2-5, reads DVKVTQSSRYLVKRTGEKVFLECVQDMDHENMFWYRQDPGLGLRLIYFSYDVKMKEKGDIPEGYSVSREKKERFSLILESASTNQTSMYLCATIPVGLPETQYFGPGTRLLVL.